This passage covers 14 T cell receptor beta chains from one sample sequenced in a study of blood T cells in healthy people across ages. Together with a sample-barcoded 5' primer, a J-beta primer mix was included in a second PCR lasting about 7 to 12 cycles. One entry per CDR3 protein results from TCRdb running MiXCR on the 5' RACE reads. This sample has 1,500,000 or so distinct CDR3 sequences, with roughly 43% found just once. Sequenced: blood. The origin of the receptors is a young woman in good health.

The CDR3 here is CASSFVVGGASGEQYF. CDR3 DNA sequence: TGTGCCAGCAGCTTCGTGGTCGGCGGGGCTTCGGGCGAGCAGTACTTC. J is TRBJ2-7 and V is TRBV7-9; D is perhaps TRBD2 (6 bases). This CDR3 has 16 residues. V was clipped by 3 bases and J by 6 bases, with 21 bases between them. Germline CDR1 and CDR2: SEHNR and FQNEAQ (reference sequence).

In its sample, this clonotype was seen a few times. This chain connects TRBV18 to TRBJ2-7; D uncertain. Trimming took 5 bases from V and 2 from J, leaving 10 bases between them. This CDR3 has 13 amino acids. Germline CDR1 and CDR2: KGHSH and LQKENI. The CDR3 sequence: CASSSHKAYEQYF. CDR3 DNA: TGTGCCAGCTCATCCCACAAAGCCTACGAGCAGTACTTC.

V usage is TRBV7-2 and J usage is TRBJ2-1, with D possibly matching TRBD1 (6 bases). Trimming stripped 9 bases from V and 0 bases from J, with 18 bases between. The germline V gene encodes CDR1 SGHTA and CDR2 FQGNSA. This CDR3 contains 16 residues. CDR3 in DNA: TGTGCCAGTTCCGTTAGGGACATCACCTCCTACAATGAGCAGTTCTTC. Protein product: CASSVRDITSYNEQFF.

This chain uses TRBV15 with TRBJ1-1; D uncertain. The CDR3 is 14 residues long. Trimming pared 0 bases from V and 1 base from J, leaving 6 bases between. The V gene's germline CDR1 is LNHNV and CDR2 YYDKDF (reference sequence). The CDR3 reads CATSREEKNTEAFF. The DNA for the CDR3 is TGTGCCACCAGCAGAGAGGAGAAGAACACTGAAGCTTTCTTT.

The CDR3 here is CASSDQERYEQYF. The CDR3 bases are TGTGCCAGCAGTGATCAGGAGCGGTACGAGCAGTACTTC. V and J are TRBV2 and TRBJ2-7, with D perhaps matching TRBD2 (5 bases). Per germline, CDR1 SNHLY and CDR2 FYNNEI. There are 13 residues in the CDR3. Trimming shortened V by 3 bases and J by 4 bases, and 10 bases separated the two germline ends.

V and J are TRBV29-1 and TRBJ2-3; 8 bases align to TRBD1. J gave up 1 base and V 3 bases, and 3 bases lay outside the gene matches. Germline CDR1 and CDR2: SQVTM and ANQGSEA. This CDR3 region has 14 residues. CDR3 in amino acids: CSVERTGRTDTQYF. The CDR3 coding sequence is TGCAGCGTTGAGCGGACAGGGCGCACAGATACGCAGTATTTT.

The rearrangement links TRBV30 to TRBJ1-5; possible D gene TRBD1, 5 bases. This CDR3 is 11 amino acids long. The V gene lost 1 base and the J gene lost 9 bases, with 7 bases spanning the gap. Germline V lookup: CDR1 GTSNPN, CDR2 SVGIG (reference sequence). CDR3 sequence (DNA): TGTGCCTGGAGTGGGAGGGGGCCCCAGCATTTT. Protein: CAWSGRGPQHF. The whole variable domain, filled in from reference TRBV30 and TRBJ1-5, reads SQTIHQWPATLVQPVGSPLSLECTVEGTSNPNLYWYRQAAGRGLQLLFYSVGIGQISSEVPQNLSASRPQDRQFILSSKKLLLSDSGFYLCAWSGRGPQHFGDGTRLSIL.

The chain uses TRBV29-1 and TRBJ1-2; D call uncertain. CDR3 length: 12 amino acids. Per germline, CDR1 SQVTM and CDR2 ANQGSEA. Deletions cut 1 base from V and 4 bases from J, with 7 bases between. The CDR3 sequence: CSVEGTFYGYTF. DNA for the CDR3: TGCAGCGTTGAAGGAACCTTCTATGGCTACACCTTC.

The gene calls are TRBV12-3 or TRBV12-4 and TRBJ2-5, with D possibly TRBD1 on 5 matching bases. This CDR3 has 14 residues. Trimming removed 3 bases from V and 5 bases from J, with 13 bases in between. The CDR3 here is CASSLDQGMETQYF. Here the CDR3 DNA reads TGTGCCAGCAGTTTGGACCAGGGTATGGAGACCCAGTACTTC.

This clonotype showed up just a few times. This chain links TRBV7-2 with TRBJ1-2, with D possibly being TRBD1 (5 bases). The CDR3 spans 16 residues. The ends were cut back, 6 bases at V and 2 bases at J, with 19 bases in the middle. Germline V gene sequence: CDR1 SGHTA, CDR2 FQGNSA. Written as DNA, the CDR3 is TGTGCCAGCAGACCGTTGTGGGAGGGGAAGAACTATGGCTACACCTTC. This gives the protein CASRPLWEGKNYGYTF.

This clonotype was seen a handful of times. The gene calls are TRBV5-1 and TRBJ1-2, with 7 bases matching TRBD1. Germline V gives CDR1 SGHRS, CDR2 YFSETQ. Unmatched junction bases numbered 6, after V lost 0 bases and J lost 7 bases. The CDR3 is made up of 14 amino acids. The CDR3, as DNA: TGCGCCAGCAGCTTGGATCGACAGGGCGGTGGCTACACCTTC. Encoded protein: CASSLDRQGGGYTF.

This clonotype has a handful of counts. The chain uses TRBV6-6 and TRBJ1-2; possible D gene TRBD1, 5 bases. Germline V lookup: CDR1 MNHNY, CDR2 SVGAGI (reference sequence). The CDR3 runs 13 residues. V was pared by 0 bases and J by 4 bases, with 6 bases between. The CDR3 region is CASSYSDSYGYTF. CDR3 sequence (DNA): TGTGCCAGCAGTTACTCCGACAGCTATGGCTACACCTTC.

This clonotype was picked up one time. The chain links TRBV12-3 or TRBV12-4 to TRBJ2-1; 8 nucleotides line up with TRBD1. After removal of 8 bases from V and 4 bases from J, the junction contained 13 bases not matched to a gene. The CDR3 consists of 16 residues. CDR3 loop: CASWMPGGTTYNEQFF. The CDR3 nucleotides are TGTGCCAGCTGGATGCCAGGGGGCACTACTTACAATGAGCAGTTCTTC.

This clonotype appeared many times. The rearrangement uses TRBV6-5 and TRBJ1-2; weak D call: TRBD1 (6 bases). The CDR3 has 15 amino acids. Trimming took off 9 bases at V and 2 bases at J, with 19 bases between the two ends. CDR1 MNHEY and CDR2 SVGAGI come from the germline V gene. The CDR3 here is CASSRPGQSNYGYTF. The CDR3 DNA follows: TGTGCCAGTTCCAGACCCGGACAGTCAAACTATGGCTACACCTTC.